This section outlines one TCR beta chain sequence together with its context. Its cognate antigen is unknown. The entry originates in a study of cytomegalovirus exposure and HLA in healthy donors. Study-level information: An analysis done earlier identified almost 120 million unique TCR beta sequences from roughly 190 million T cells.

Study-level results: For most TCR sequences rarity was the rule, although some public TCRs occurred in many donors. CMV antigen specificity of a few CMV-associated chains was confirmed in vitro. Listed as cytomegalovirus-associated were 150 or so TCR beta chains.

Both 60 Vbeta primers and 13 Jbeta primers went into the PCR. The repertoire was sequenced with immunoSEQ multiplex PCR; TCRdb's copy has only in-frame clones and lacks some. The sample includes 150,000 to 200,000 clones, approximately 85% of them seen just once. Germline V gene lookup returns CDR1 SNHLY and CDR2 FYNNEI. This CDR3 region has 13 residues. Trimming cost V 9 bases and J 3 bases; bases outside gene matches: 5. The sequence came from a woman aged 50 to 65 in good health and CMV-seropositive. Sequences were obtained from PBMCs. The chain has TRBV2 and TRBJ1-5; 7 nucleotides match TRBD1. The CDR3 DNA is TGTGCCAGTCGACAGGGCCTCAATCAGCCCCAGCATTTT. Its protein product is CASRQGLNQPQHF.